This T cell receptor (beta chain) stems from a study of radiotherapy plus CTLA-4 blockade in lung cancer. Produced via immunoSEQ multiplex PCR; TCRdb's table is partial and in-frame only. Here the sample spans some 71,000 clones, approximately 76% being singletons. The germline V and J ends were trimmed by 5 bases and 1 base, with 12 bases remaining between them. The CDR3 loop spans 15 amino acids. Germline-derived CDR1 and CDR2 are SEHNR and FQNEAQ (reference sequence). This TCR was sampled from a human donor with non-small cell lung cancer whose response to radiotherapy plus ipilimumab could not be evaluated. Some clones in this sample may be carry-over from other donors' samples. This chain uses TRBV7-9 with TRBJ2-1; D may be TRBD2 (5 bases). Sequencing used peripheral blood, obtained from a patient treated with radiotherapy plus ipilimumab. CDR3 in DNA: TGTGCCAGCAGCCCGACGGGGTATTCCTACAATGAGCAGTTCTTC. It is translated as CASSPTGYSYNEQFF.